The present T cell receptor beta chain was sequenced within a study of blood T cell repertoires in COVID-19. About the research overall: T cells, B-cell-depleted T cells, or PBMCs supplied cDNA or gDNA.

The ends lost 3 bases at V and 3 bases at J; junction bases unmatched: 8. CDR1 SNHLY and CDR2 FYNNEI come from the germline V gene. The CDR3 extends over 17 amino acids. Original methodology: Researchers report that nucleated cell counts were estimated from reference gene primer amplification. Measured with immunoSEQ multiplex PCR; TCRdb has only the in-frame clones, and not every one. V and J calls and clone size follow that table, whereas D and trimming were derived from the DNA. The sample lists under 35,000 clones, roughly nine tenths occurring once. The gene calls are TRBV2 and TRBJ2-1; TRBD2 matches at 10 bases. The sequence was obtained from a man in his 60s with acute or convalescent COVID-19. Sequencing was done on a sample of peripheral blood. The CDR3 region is CASSDGSGGAHYNEQFF. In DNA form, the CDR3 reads TGTGCCAGCAGTGATGGGAGCGGGGGGGCGCACTACAATGAGCAGTTCTTC. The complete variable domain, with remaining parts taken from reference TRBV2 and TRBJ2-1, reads EPEVTQTPSHQVTQMGQEVILRCVPISNHLYFYWYRQILGQKVEFLVSFYNNEISEKSEIFDDQFSVERPDGSNFTLKIRSTKLEDSAMYFCASSDGSGGAHYNEQFFGPGTRLTVL.